One sample yielded the 31 T cell receptor beta chains listed below, sequenced in a study of blood T cell repertoires in COVID-19. Here immunoSEQ multiplex PCR was the method, and the copy in TCRdb shows in-frame clones only, minus some. Of 300,000 to 500,000 clones in the sample, roughly 88% were seen once. Material for sequencing was PBMCs or T cells enriched from blood (not recorded which). The origin of the receptors is a woman aged 30 to 39 with acute COVID-19.

This chain connects TRBV10-3 to TRBJ2-2, with D perhaps matching TRBD1 (5 bases). Trimming stripped 6 bases from V and 5 bases from J, with 16 bases between. Germline assignment: CDR1 ENHRY and CDR2 SYGVKD. This CDR3 contains 15 residues. The CDR3 DNA sequence: TGTGCCATCAGCTTTGGGGCAGAAGGTACCGGGGAGCTGTTTTTT. It codes for CAISFGAEGTGELFF.

In this sample, this clone turned up a few times. Different DNA sequences within this sample yield the same CDR3. The rearrangement joins TRBV3-1 (or the pseudogene TRBV3-2) to TRBJ1-5; no firm D call. Germline CDR1 reads LGHDT; CDR2 reads YNNKEL (reference sequence). The CDR3 runs to 15 residues. Trimming stripped 3 bases from V and 0 bases from J, with 9 bases between. CDR3 loop: CASSQGQFSNQPQHF. CDR3 coding DNA: TGTGCCAGCAGCCAGGGCCAGTTTAGCAATCAGCCCCAGCATTTT.

The V call is TRBV7-2, the J call TRBJ1-4; unclear D gene. Germline V CDR1 and CDR2: SGHTA, FQGNSA. The CDR3 totals 13 residues. V lost 0 bases, J lost 4 bases, and 3 bases lay in between. CDR3 sequence: CASSLAGNEKLFF. In DNA form, the CDR3 reads TGTGCCAGCAGCTTAGCCGGTAATGAAAAACTGTTTTTT.

The chain joins TRBV5-4 to TRBJ2-5, with 7 bases matching TRBD1. CDR3 length: 14 amino acids. The germline V gene encodes CDR1 SGHNT and CDR2 YYREEE (reference sequence). V trimming: 4 bases; J trimming: 2 bases; junction bases outside the gene matches: 5. The CDR3: CASSHRGPQETQYF. CDR3 nucleotide sequence: TGTGCCAGCAGCCACAGGGGCCCACAAGAGACCCAGTACTTC.

The chain employs TRBV19 and TRBJ2-4; 7 bases line up with TRBD1. V gave up 4 bases and J gave up 0 bases; unmatched junction bases: 6. The CDR3 has 16 residues. Per germline, CDR1 LNHDA and CDR2 SQIVND (reference sequence). The CDR3, as DNA: TGTGCCAGTAGTACAGGGACAGCCCTAGCCAAAAACATTCAGTACTTC. This translates into CASSTGTALAKNIQYF.

In its sample, this clone was seen a few times. This chain connects TRBV7-9 to TRBJ2-1, with 11 bases lining up with TRBD2. With 5 bases clipped from V and 3 bases from J, the junction kept 12 bases outside the gene matches. The CDR3 sequence is 18 residues long. The V gene's germline CDR1 is SEHNR and CDR2 FQNEAQ (reference sequence). The CDR3 coding sequence is TGTGCCAGCAGCCCCCGACTAGCGGGGTACCGTATCTACAATGAGCAGTTCTTC. Protein: CASSPRLAGYRIYNEQFF.

The rearrangement links TRBV24-1 to TRBJ2-7, with 7 bases matching TRBD1. The CDR3 has 15 residues. The V and J ends lost 3 bases and 3 bases, in that order; junction bases with no gene match: 7. The germline CDR1 and CDR2 sequences are KGHDR and SFDVKD. CDR3 residues: CATSDGRQGSYEQYF. CDR3 in DNA: TGTGCCACCAGTGATGGCAGACAGGGAAGCTACGAGCAGTACTTC.

The rearrangement links TRBV4-1 to TRBJ1-4; 10 nucleotides agree with TRBD1. The length of the CDR3 is 15 residues. V trimming: 4 bases; J trimming: 7 bases; junction bases outside the gene matches: 6. Germline assignment: CDR1 MGHRA and CDR2 YSYEKL. CDR3 nucleotides: TGCGCCAGCAGCCTACCGGGACAGGGGCCTGAAAAACTGTTTTTT. Amino acid sequence: CASSLPGQGPEKLFF.

The V and J genes are TRBV19 and TRBJ1-4; 8 nucleotides match TRBD1. Germline V gives CDR1 LNHDA, CDR2 SQIVND (reference sequence). V was clipped by 5 bases and J by 5 bases; unmatched bases: 7. This CDR3 has 15 residues. CDR3 sequence reads: CASSPPDRGNEKLFF. CDR3 nucleotide sequence: TGTGCCAGTAGTCCCCCCGACAGGGGAAATGAAAAACTGTTTTTT.

The CDR3 DNA reads TGCAGCGTGGTCAGGGGGCTTGGCTACACCTTC. Its protein is CSVVRGLGYTF. This chain uses TRBV29-1 with TRBJ1-2; 8 positions agree with TRBD1. This CDR3 contains 11 residues. V shed 6 bases and J 7 bases; nucleotides not matched to a gene: 4. The germline CDR1 and CDR2 sequences are SQVTM and ANQGSEA.

The J gene is TRBJ1-2, the V gene TRBV6-5, with D possibly being TRBD1 (6 bases). Trimming cost V 5 bases and J 0 bases, with 13 bases left between them. Germline V gene sequence: CDR1 MNHEY, CDR2 SVGAGI. The CDR3 is made up of 15 amino acids. The CDR3 loop is CASSTTGRTNYGYTF. CDR3 sequence (DNA): TGTGCCAGCAGTACTACAGGGCGAACTAACTATGGCTACACCTTC.

This clone was found once. V usage is TRBV5-1 and J usage is TRBJ2-1; D gene ambiguous. In germline, CDR1 is SGHRS, CDR2 YFSETQ. The CDR3 extends over 14 amino acids. The V end lost 7 bases, the J end lost 3 bases, and 14 bases lay between the germline ends. The CDR3 sequence is CASSSSQIYNEQFF. The CDR3 coding sequence is TGCGCCAGCTCCTCGTCACAGATCTACAATGAGCAGTTCTTC.

This clone came up a few times. The chain has TRBV19 and TRBJ2-7, with no clear D. The germline V gene encodes CDR1 LNHDA and CDR2 SQIVND (reference sequence). This CDR3 has 13 residues. Trimming took off 5 bases at V and 0 bases at J, with 8 bases between the two ends. CDR3 in DNA: TGTGCCAGTAGTGCGGTGGACTCCTACGAGCAGTACTTC. Its translation: CASSAVDSYEQYF.

The genes are TRBV30 and TRBJ1-5, with D possibly being TRBD1 (5 bases). Trimming stripped 2 bases from V and 4 bases from J, with 9 bases between. CDR3 size: 13 residues. Germline values: CDR1 GTSNPN, CDR2 SVGIG (reference sequence). CDR3 sequence reads: CAWSIQDNQPQHF. The CDR3 nucleotides are TGTGCCTGGAGTATACAGGATAATCAGCCCCAGCATTTT. Complete variable domain (other parts from reference TRBV30 and TRBJ1-5): SQTIHQWPATLVQPVGSPLSLECTVEGTSNPNLYWYRQAAGRGLQLLFYSVGIGQISSEVPQNLSASRPQDRQFILSSKKLLLSDSGFYLCAWSIQDNQPQHFGDGTRLSIL.

The chain couples TRBV6-5 to TRBJ1-2; a weak D match, TRBD1 (5 bases). The germline gives CDR1 MNHEY, CDR2 SVGAGI. V lost 4 bases and J 4 bases, leaving 13 bases between the germline ends. This CDR3 comprises 14 residues. The CDR3 sequence: CASSSGGGFYGYTF. For the CDR3, the DNA is TGTGCCAGCAGTTCCGGCGGGGGGTTCTATGGCTACACCTTC.

This rearrangement joins TRBV3-1 (or the pseudogene TRBV3-2) to TRBJ2-2; 11 nucleotides match TRBD2. The CDR3 runs 19 residues. Trimming took 1 base from V and 0 from J; bases not matched to a gene: 7. Per the germline V gene, CDR1 is LGHDT and CDR2 is YNNKEL (reference sequence). The CDR3 spells CASSQGPPSGGPNTGELFF. CDR3 DNA: TGTGCCAGCAGCCAAGGCCCTCCTAGCGGGGGGCCGAACACCGGGGAGCTGTTTTTT.

This clone occurred once. The CDR3 loop is CASRTPTNEKLFF. The CDR3 DNA sequence: TGTGCCAGCAGGACACCAACTAATGAAAAACTGTTTTTT. The gene calls are TRBV2 and TRBJ1-4; D unresolved. CDR1 is SNHLY and CDR2 is FYNNEI in the germline V gene. The CDR3 runs to 13 residues. Trimming cost V 6 bases and J 0 bases, with 5 bases left between them.

CDR3 bases: TGTGCCAGCAGTTACCTAGCGGGGGGGCCCGGGGAGCTGTTTTTT. It codes for CASSYLAGGPGELFF. The chain uses TRBV6-6 and TRBJ2-2; 12 nucleotides line up with TRBD2. There are 15 residues in the CDR3. Germline CDR1 is MNHNY and CDR2 is SVGAGI (reference sequence). V shed 2 bases, J shed 6 bases, and the junction held 1 base outside the gene matches.

This chain uses TRBV6-1 with TRBJ2-3, with 9 bases lining up with TRBD1. In germline, CDR1 is MNHNS, CDR2 SASEGT. CDR3 size: 15 residues. The V gene end was trimmed by 2 bases and the J gene end by 4 bases; junction bases not matched to a gene: 4. CDR3 nucleotide sequence: TGTGCCAGCAGTGAACGACAGGGGGGGCCAGATACGCAGTATTTT. It yields the protein CASSERQGGPDTQYF.

This clone was recorded only once. The chain links TRBV24-1 to TRBJ1-2; weak D call: TRBD1 (5 bases). V lost 7 bases and J lost 2, with 13 bases in between. Germline assignment: CDR1 KGHDR and CDR2 SFDVKD. The CDR3 covers 14 residues. CDR3 loop: CATSAGGSNYGYTF. Written as DNA, the CDR3 is TGTGCCACCAGCGCCGGGGGGTCAAACTATGGCTACACCTTC.

J is TRBJ1-1 and V is TRBV4-3; TRBD1 aligns across 7 bases. The CDR3 runs 15 residues. Germline CDR1 LGHNA, CDR2 YSLEER. After removal of 4 bases from V and 4 bases from J, the junction contained 9 bases not matched to a gene. CDR3 bases: TGCGCCAGCAGCCCGAAACAGGGGTGGGCCACTGAAGCTTTCTTT. As protein: CASSPKQGWATEAFF.

The chain employs TRBV3-1 (or the pseudogene TRBV3-2) and TRBJ1-5, with D uncertain. Germline assignment: CDR1 LGHDT and CDR2 YNNKEL (reference sequence). V lost 4 bases and J lost 10, with 11 bases in between. CDR3 length: 12 amino acids. In DNA form, the CDR3 reads TGTGCCAGCAGCCGACCGGGTTTACCCCAGCATTTT. Encoded protein: CASSRPGLPQHF.

This sequence joins TRBV5-5 and TRBJ1-3; D remains unclear. Germline V gene data show CDR1 as SGHKS and CDR2 as YYEKEE (reference sequence). Trimming shortened V by 4 bases and J by 2 bases, and 16 bases separated the two germline ends. CDR3 size: 16 residues. CDR3 loop: CASSPFARETGNTIYF. CDR3 DNA: TGTGCCAGCAGCCCGTTTGCTCGGGAGACTGGAAACACCATATATTTT.

This clone was detected once. The chain employs TRBV9 and TRBJ2-7; 7 bases are shared with TRBD1. The ends lost 0 bases at V and 2 bases at J; junction bases unmatched: 8. This CDR3 comprises 16 residues. Germline V lookup: CDR1 SGDLS, CDR2 YYNGEE. The CDR3 bases are TGTGCCAGCAGCGTAGCCGAGGACAGGCATACCTACGAGCAGTACTTC. Protein: CASSVAEDRHTYEQYF.

V usage is TRBV18 and J usage is TRBJ2-7; TRBD1 aligns across 7 bases. The germline V gene encodes CDR1 KGHSH and CDR2 LQKENI. This CDR3 region has 17 residues. With V trimmed by 2 bases and J by 4 bases, 14 bases remained unmatched. The CDR3 loop is CASSPIWAPGQRYEQYF. CDR3 sequence (DNA): TGTGCCAGCTCACCAATTTGGGCCCCGGGACAGAGGTACGAGCAGTACTTC.

The chain recombines TRBV7-8 with TRBJ1-3; D is possibly TRBD1 (5 bases). The CDR3 loop spans 14 amino acids. The V gene's germline CDR1 is SGHVS and CDR2 FQNEAQ. Trimming stripped 3 bases from V and 2 bases from J, with 8 bases between. The CDR3 region has the DNA TGTGCCAGCAGCTTCGAAGGGGCTGGAAACACCATATATTTT. Translation gives CASSFEGAGNTIYF.

The CDR3 nucleotides read TGTGCCAGCACGATAAGCGAAGCAGATACGCAGTATTTT. Translated, it gives CASTISEADTQYF. The J gene is TRBJ2-3, the V gene TRBV5-6; D is uncertain. V was cut by 6 bases and J by 4 bases, with 12 bases left in between. This CDR3 has 13 amino acids. Looked up from germline, CDR1 is SGHDT and CDR2 is YYEEEE.

Details on this clone: The sample has other DNA sequences that encode this CDR3 too. The chain employs TRBV9 and TRBJ1-3; D is unclear. Trimming took off 0 bases at V and 0 bases at J, with 7 bases between the two ends. CDR3 length equals 15 residues. Germline loops: CDR1 SGDLS, CDR2 YYNGEE. The CDR3 region is CASSVGASSGNTIYF. The CDR3 DNA sequence: TGTGCCAGCAGCGTAGGGGCAAGCTCTGGAAACACCATATATTTT.

This clone is a singleton in its sample. The chain uses TRBV6-2 or TRBV6-3 and TRBJ2-1, with 8 bases fitting TRBD2. The CDR3 is 17 amino acids. Germline CDR1 and CDR2: MNHEY and SVGEGT. V shed 5 bases and J 4 bases; nucleotides not matched to a gene: 13. The CDR3 DNA reads as TGTGCCAGCAGTAGACCCCTGGCGGGGGGCCGTTACAATGAGCAGTTCTTC. This encodes CASSRPLAGGRYNEQFF.

This clone was counted between two and nine times. The gene calls are TRBV6-1 and TRBJ1-4, with D uncertain. The V end was cut by 4 bases, the J end by 0 bases, with 12 bases between. There are 16 residues in the CDR3. Germline assignment: CDR1 MNHNS and CDR2 SASEGT. DNA for the CDR3: TGTGCCAGCAGTGTAAGCTACTATGCAACTAATGAAAAACTGTTTTTT. Translated: CASSVSYYATNEKLFF.

V usage is TRBV2 and J usage is TRBJ2-1, with 11 bases fitting TRBD2. J gave up 4 bases and V 4 bases, and 3 bases lay outside the gene matches. The germline CDR1 and CDR2 sequences are SNHLY and FYNNEI. The CDR3 sequence is 15 residues long. CDR3 sequence: CASSGSGGGYNEQFF. CDR3 DNA sequence: TGTGCCAGCAGTGGTAGCGGGGGGGGTTACAATGAGCAGTTCTTC.